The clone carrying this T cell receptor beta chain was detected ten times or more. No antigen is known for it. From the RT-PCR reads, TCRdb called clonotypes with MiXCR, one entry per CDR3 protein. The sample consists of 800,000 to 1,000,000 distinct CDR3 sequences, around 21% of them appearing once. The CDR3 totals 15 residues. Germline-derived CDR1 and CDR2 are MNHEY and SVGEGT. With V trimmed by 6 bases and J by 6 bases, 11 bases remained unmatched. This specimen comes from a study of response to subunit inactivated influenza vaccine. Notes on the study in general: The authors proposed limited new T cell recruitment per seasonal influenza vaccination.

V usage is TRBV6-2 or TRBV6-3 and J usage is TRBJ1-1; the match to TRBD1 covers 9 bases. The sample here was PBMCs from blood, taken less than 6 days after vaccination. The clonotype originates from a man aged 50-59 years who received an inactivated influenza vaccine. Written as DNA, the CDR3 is TGTGCCAGCAGGCAGCGTGGGACAGGGTGGTCTGAAGCTTTCTTT. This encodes CASRQRGTGWSEAFF.